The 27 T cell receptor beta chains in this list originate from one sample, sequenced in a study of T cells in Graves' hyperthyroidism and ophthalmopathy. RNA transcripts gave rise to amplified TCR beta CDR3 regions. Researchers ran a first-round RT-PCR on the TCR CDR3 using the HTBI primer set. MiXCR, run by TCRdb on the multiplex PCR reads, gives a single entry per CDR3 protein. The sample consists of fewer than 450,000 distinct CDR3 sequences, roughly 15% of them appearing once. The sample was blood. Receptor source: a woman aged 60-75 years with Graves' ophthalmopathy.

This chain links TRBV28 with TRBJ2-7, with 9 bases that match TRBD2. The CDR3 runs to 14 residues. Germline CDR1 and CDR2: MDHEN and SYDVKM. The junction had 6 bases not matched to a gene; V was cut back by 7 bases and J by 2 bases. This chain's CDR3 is CASIQAGGTYEQYF. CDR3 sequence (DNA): TGTGCCAGCATTCAAGCGGGAGGAACCTACGAGCAGTACTTC.

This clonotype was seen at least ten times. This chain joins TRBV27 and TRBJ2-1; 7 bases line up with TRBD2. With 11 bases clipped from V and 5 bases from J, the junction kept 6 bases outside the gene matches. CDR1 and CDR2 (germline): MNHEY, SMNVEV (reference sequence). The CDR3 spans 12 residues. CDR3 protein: CAGGGYHNEQFF. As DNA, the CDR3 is TGTGCCGGGGGGGGATACCACAATGAGCAGTTCTTC.

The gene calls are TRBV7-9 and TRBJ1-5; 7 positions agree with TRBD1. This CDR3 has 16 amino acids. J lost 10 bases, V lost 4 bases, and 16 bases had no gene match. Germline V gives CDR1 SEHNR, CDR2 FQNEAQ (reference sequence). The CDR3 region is CASSSVGGRGLGPQHF. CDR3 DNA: TGTGCCAGCAGCTCCGTGGGGGGTAGGGGGCTAGGCCCCCAGCATTTT.

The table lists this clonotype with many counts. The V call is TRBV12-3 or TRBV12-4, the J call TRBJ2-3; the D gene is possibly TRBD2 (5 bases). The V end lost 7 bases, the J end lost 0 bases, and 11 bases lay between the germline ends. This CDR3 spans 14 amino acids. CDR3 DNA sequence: TGTGCCAGCAAGGAGGACCCTAGCACAGATACGCAGTATTTT. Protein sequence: CASKEDPSTDTQYF.

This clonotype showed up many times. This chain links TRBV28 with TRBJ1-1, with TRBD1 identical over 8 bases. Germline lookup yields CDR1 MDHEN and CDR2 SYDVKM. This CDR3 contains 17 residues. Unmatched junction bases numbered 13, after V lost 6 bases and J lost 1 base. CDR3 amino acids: CASSRTGPVIRNTEAFF. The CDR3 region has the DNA TGTGCCAGCAGCCGGACAGGGCCCGTCATTCGGAACACTGAAGCTTTCTTT.

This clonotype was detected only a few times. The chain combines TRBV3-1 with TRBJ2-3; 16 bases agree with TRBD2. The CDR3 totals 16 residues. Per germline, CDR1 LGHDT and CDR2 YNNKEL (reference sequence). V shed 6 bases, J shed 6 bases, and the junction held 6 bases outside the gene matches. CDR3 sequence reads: CASRGTSGRARDTQYF. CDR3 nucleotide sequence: TGTGCCAGCAGGGGGACTAGCGGGAGGGCCCGGGATACGCAGTATTTT.

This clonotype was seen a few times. CDR3 in DNA: TGTGCCAGCAGCTCGAAGGGTCGGGGGGTAGGGGCCAACGTCCTGACTTTC. This gives the protein CASSSKGRGVGANVLTF. V gene TRBV7-3 combines with J gene TRBJ2-6; 7 bases agree with TRBD2. Germline V gene sequence: CDR1 SGHTA, CDR2 FQGTGA. There are 17 residues in the CDR3. V shed 4 bases and J 4 bases; nucleotides not matched to a gene: 10.

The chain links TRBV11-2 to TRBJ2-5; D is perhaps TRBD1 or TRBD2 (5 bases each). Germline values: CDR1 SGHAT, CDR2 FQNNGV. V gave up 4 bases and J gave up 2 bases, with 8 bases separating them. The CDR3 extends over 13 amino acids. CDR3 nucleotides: TGTGCCAGCAGCTGGGGACCGCAAGAGACCCAGTACTTC. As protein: CASSWGPQETQYF.

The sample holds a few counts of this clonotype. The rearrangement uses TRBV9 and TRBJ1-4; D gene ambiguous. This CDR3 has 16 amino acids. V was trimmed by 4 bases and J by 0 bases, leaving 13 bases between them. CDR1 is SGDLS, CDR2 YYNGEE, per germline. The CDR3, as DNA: TGTGCCAGCAGCTCCGAAAGGGTGACAACTAATGAAAAACTGTTTTTT. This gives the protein CASSSERVTTNEKLFF.

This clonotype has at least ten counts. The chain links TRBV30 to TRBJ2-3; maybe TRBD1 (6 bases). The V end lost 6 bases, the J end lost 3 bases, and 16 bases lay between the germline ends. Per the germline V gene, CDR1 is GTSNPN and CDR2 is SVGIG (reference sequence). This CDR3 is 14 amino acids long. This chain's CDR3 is CACTPGAGTDTQYF. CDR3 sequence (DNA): TGTGCCTGCACCCCAGGGGCTGGGACAGATACGCAGTATTTT.

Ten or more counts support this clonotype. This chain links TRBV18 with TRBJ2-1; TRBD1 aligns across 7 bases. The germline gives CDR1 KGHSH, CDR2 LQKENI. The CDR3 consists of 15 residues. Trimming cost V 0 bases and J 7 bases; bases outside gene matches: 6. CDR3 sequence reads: CASSPPTGDPNEQFF. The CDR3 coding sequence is TGTGCCAGCTCACCACCCACAGGGGATCCAAATGAGCAGTTCTTC.

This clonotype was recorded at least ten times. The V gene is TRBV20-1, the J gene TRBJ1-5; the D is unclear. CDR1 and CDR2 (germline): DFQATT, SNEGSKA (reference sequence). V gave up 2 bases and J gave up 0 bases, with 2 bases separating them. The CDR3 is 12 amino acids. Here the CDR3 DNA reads TGCAGTGCTAGATCTAGCAATCAGCCCCAGCATTTT. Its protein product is CSARSSNQPQHF.

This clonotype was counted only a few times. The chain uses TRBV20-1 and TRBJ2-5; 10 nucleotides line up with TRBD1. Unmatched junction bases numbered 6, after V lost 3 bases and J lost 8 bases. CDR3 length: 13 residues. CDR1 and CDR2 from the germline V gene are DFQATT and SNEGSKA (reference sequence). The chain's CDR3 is CSARRDRGSTQYF. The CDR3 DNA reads TGCAGTGCTAGGCGGGACAGGGGCAGCACCCAGTACTTC.

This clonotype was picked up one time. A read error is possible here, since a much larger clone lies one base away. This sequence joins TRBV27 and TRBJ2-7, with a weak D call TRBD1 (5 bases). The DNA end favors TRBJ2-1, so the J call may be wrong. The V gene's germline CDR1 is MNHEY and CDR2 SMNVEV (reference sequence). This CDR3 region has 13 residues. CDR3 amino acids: CASSLTGRYEQFF. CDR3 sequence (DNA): TGTGCCAGCAGTTTAACAGGACGCTACGAGCAGTTCTTC.

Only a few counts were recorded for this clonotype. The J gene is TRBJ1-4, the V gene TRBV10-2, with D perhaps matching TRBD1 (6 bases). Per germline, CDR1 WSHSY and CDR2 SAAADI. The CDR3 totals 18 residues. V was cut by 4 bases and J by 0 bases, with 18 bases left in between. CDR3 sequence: CASSAEDRSFATNEKLFF. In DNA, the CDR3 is TGCGCCAGCAGTGCCGAGGACAGATCATTTGCAACTAATGAAAAACTGTTTTTT.

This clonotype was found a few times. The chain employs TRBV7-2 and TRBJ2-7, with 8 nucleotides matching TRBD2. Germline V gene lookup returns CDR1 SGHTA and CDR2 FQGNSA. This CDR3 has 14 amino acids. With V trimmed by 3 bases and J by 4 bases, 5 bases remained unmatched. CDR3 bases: TGTGCCAGCAGCTTCGCGGGAGGTTGGTACGAGCAGTACTTC. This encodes CASSFAGGWYEQYF.

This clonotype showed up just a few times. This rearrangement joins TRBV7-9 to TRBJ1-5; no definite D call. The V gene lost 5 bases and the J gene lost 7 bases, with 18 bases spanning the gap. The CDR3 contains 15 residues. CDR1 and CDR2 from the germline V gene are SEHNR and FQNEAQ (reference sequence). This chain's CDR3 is CASSPAGEGGQPQHF. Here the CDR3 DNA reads TGTGCCAGCAGCCCGGCAGGTGAGGGAGGGCAGCCCCAGCATTTT. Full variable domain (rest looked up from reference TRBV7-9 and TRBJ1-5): DTGVSQNPRHKITKRGQNVTFRCDPISEHNRLYWYRQTLGQGPEFLTYFQNEAQLEKSRLLSDRFSAERPKGSFSTLEIQRTEQGDSAMYLCASSPAGEGGQPQHFGDGTRLSIL.

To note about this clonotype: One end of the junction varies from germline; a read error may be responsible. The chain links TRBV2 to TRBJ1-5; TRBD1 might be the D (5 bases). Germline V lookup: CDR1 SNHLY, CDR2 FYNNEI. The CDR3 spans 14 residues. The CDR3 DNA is TGTGCCGGCAGTGGGGGACTGGACAATCAGCCCCAGCATTTT. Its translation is CAGSGGLDNQPQHF.

CDR3 nucleotide sequence: TGTGCCAGCTCACCCAGGGGGAGAGGGGACAATGAGCAGTTCTTC. Amino acid sequence: CASSPRGRGDNEQFF. This chain links TRBV18 with TRBJ2-1; 7 bases are a match to TRBD1. The CDR3 covers 15 residues. Per the germline V gene, CDR1 is KGHSH and CDR2 is LQKENI. Unmatched junction bases numbered 7, after V lost 3 bases and J lost 5 bases.

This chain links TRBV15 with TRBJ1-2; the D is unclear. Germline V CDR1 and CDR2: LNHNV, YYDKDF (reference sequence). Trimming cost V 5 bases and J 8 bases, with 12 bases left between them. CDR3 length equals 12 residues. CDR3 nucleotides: TGTGCCACCAGCCACGGGAGGGTCGGCTACACCTTC. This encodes CATSHGRVGYTF.

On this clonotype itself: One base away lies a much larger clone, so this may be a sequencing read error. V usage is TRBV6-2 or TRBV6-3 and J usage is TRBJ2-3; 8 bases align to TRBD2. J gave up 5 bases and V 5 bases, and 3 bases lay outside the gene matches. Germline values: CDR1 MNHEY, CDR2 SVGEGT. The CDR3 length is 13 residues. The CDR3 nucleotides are TGTGCCAGCAGTGGACGGGGGGGAGATACGCAGTATTTT. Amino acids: CASSGRGGDTQYF.

The CDR3 coding sequence is TGCAGTGCTAGATCCGGGACAGGGGGCGATTTTTTCTCCGCCTCCAGTCGGGCTTTCTTT. Protein: CSARSGTGGDFFSASSRAFF. The chain has TRBV20-1 and TRBJ1-1, with 12 positions matching TRBD1. The germline gives CDR1 DFQATT, CDR2 SNEGSKA (reference sequence). Germline trimming cut 2 bases from V and 11 bases from J; bases unmatched to any gene: 27. This CDR3 has 20 residues.

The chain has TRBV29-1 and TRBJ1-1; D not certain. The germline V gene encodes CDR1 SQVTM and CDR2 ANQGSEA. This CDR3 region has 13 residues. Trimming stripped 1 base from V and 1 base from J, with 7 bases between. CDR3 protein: CSVEGRQNTEAFF. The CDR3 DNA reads TGCAGCGTTGAAGGGCGCCAGAACACTGAAGCTTTCTTT. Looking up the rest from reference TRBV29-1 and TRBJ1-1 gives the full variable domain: SAVISQKPSRDICQRGTSLTIQCQVDSQVTMMFWYRQQPGQSLTLIATANQGSEATYESGFVIDKFPISRPNLTFSTLTVSNMSPEDSSIYLCSVEGRQNTEAFFGQGTRLTVV.

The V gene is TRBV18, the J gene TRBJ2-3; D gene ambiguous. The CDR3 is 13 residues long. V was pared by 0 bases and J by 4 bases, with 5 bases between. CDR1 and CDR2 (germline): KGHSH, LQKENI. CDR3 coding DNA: TGTGCCAGCTCACCACCGAAGGCAGATACGCAGTATTTT. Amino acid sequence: CASSPPKADTQYF.

The CDR3 sequence is CASSQDVGYEQYF. CDR3 in DNA: TGTGCCAGCAGCCAAGATGTAGGGTACGAGCAGTACTTC. The J gene is TRBJ2-7, the V gene TRBV4-2; D is unresolved. The CDR3 sequence is 13 residues long. V shed 0 bases and J shed 4 bases, with 7 bases lying between them. Per the germline V gene, CDR1 is LGHNA and CDR2 is YNFKEQ.

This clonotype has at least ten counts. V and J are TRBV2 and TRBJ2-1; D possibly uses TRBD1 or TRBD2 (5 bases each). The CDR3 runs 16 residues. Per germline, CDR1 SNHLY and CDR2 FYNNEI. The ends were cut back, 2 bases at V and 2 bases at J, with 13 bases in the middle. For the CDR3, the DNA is TGTGCCAGCAGTGAAACCCGGGACCGGGCCTACAATGAGCAGTTCTTC. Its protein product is CASSETRDRAYNEQFF.

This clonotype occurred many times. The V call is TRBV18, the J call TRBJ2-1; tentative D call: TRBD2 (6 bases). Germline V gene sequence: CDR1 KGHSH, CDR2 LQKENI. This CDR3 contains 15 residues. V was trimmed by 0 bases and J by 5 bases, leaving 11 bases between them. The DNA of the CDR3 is TGTGCCAGCTCACCACCGACCGGGAGTAACAATGAGCAGTTCTTC. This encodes CASSPPTGSNNEQFF.